This paragraph covers one TCR beta chain sequence. The antigen remains unidentified. Use of 60 Vbeta and 13 Jbeta primers characterized the PCR. TCRdb's copy holds only in-frame clones and misses some; the assay was immunoSEQ multiplex PCR. The repertoire includes about 120,000 clones, around 80% of them detected once, and 0.24% sits in the top ten. This sample was taken from a study of cytomegalovirus exposure and HLA in healthy donors. Turning to the study itself: Caucasian-associated ancestry cluster membership applied to approximately 81% of a few hundred genotyped donors.

This CDR3 contains 13 residues. Looked up from germline, CDR1 is SGHTA and CDR2 is FQGTGA. Trimming left V 1 base short and J 9 bases short, with 10 bases between. Whole-study results and caveats: The likely explanation for a cluster of highly shared sequence variants was sequencing artifact. CMV serostatus alone was available as immune exposure information.

The clonotype was recovered from a middle-aged man in good health and CMV-seronegative. J is TRBJ2-1 and V is TRBV7-3; D is uncertain. Sequenced sample: PBMCs. CDR3 bases: TGTGCCAGCAGCTTAAATACAGTAGGTGAGCAGTTCTTC. It is translated as CASSLNTVGEQFF.